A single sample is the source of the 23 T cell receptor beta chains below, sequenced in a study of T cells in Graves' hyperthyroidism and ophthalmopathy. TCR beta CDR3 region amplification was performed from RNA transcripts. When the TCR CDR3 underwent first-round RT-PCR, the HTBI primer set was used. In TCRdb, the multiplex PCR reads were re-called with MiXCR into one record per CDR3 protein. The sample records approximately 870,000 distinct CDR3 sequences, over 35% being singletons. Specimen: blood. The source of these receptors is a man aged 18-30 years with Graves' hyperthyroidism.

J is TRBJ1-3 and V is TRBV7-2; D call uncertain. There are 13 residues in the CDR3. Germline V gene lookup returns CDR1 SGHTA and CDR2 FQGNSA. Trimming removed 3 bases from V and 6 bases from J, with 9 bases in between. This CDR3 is CASSFPWVNTIYF. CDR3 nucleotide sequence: TGTGCCAGCAGCTTTCCCTGGGTAAACACCATATATTTT.

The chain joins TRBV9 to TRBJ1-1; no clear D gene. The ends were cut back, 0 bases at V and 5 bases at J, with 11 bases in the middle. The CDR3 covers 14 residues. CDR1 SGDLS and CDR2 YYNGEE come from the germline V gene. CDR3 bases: TGTGCCAGCAGCGTAGGGTTAGAGGGAACTGAAGCTTTCTTT. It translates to CASSVGLEGTEAFF.

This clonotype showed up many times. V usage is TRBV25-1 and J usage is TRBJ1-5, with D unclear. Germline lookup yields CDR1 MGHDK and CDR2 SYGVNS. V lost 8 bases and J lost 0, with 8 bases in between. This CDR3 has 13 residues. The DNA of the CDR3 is TGTGCCAGCGAGACGGATAGCAATCAGCCCCAGCATTTT. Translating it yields CASETDSNQPQHF.

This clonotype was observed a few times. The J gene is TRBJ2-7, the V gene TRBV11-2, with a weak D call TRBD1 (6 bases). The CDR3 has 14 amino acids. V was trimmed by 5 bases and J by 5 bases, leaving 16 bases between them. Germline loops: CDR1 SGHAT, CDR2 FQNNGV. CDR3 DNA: TGTGCCAGCAGCCCAGGGAGCGCAGGGGACGAGCAGTACTTC. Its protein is CASSPGSAGDEQYF.

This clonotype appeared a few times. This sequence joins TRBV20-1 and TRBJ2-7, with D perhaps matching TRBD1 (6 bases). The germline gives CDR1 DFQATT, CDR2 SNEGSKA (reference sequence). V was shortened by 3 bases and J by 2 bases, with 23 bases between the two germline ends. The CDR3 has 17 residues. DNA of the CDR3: TGCAGTGCTAGTCGGGTTTACAGGGAGACAATGGCCTACGAGCAGTACTTC. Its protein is CSASRVYRETMAYEQYF.

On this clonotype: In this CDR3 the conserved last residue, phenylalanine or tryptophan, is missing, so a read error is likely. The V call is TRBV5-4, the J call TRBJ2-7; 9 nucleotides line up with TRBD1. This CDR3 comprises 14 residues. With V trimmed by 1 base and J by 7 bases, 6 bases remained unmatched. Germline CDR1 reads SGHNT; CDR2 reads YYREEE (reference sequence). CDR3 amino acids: CASSLKQGAAEQYL. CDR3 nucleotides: TGTGCCAGCAGCTTGAAACAGGGGGCGGCTGAGCAGTACCTC.

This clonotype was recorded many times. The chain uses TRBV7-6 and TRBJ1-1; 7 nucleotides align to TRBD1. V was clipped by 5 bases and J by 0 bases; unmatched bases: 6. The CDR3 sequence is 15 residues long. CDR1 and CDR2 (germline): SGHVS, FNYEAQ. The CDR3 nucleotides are TGTGCCAGCAGCGCCCGACAGGGCGTGAACACTGAAGCTTTCTTT. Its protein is CASSARQGVNTEAFF.

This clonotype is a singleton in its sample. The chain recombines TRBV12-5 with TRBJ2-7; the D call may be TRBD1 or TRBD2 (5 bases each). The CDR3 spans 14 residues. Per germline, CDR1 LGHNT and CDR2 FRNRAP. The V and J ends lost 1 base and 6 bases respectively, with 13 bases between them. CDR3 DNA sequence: TGTGCTAGTGGTTTGGACCAGCAGAGGGGCGAGCAGTACTTC. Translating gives CASGLDQQRGEQYF.

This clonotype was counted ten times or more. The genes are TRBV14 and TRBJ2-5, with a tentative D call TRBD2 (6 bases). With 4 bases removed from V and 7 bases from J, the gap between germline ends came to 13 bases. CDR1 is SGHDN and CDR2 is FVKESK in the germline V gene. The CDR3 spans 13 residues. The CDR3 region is CASSRLPEGTQYF. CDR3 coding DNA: TGTGCCAGCAGCCGACTCCCGGAGGGGACCCAGTACTTC.

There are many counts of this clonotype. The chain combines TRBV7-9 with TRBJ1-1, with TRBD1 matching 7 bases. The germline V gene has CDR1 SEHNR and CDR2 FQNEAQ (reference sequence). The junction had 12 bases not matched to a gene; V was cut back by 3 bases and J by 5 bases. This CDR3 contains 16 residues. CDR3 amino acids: CASSFDRETPETEAFF. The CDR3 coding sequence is TGTGCCAGCAGCTTCGACAGGGAGACTCCTGAGACTGAAGCTTTCTTT.

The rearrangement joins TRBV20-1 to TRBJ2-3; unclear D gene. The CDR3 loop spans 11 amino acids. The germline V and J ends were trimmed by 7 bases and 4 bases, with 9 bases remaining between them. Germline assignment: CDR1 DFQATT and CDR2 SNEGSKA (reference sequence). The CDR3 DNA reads TGCAGTGGGGTACGCTCAGATACGCAGTATTTT. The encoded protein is CSGVRSDTQYF.

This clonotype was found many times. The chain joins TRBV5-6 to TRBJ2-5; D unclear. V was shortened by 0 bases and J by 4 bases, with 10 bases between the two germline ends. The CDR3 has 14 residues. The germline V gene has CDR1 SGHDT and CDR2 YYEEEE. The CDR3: CASSLVNSLETQYF. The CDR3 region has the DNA TGTGCCAGCAGCTTGGTGAATAGCCTAGAGACCCAGTACTTC.

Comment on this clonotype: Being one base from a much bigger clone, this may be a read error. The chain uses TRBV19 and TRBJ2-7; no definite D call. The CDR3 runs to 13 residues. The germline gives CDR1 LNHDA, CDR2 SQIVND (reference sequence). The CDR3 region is CASSPGNSYGQYF. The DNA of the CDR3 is TGTGCCAGTAGTCCCGGCAACTCCTACGGGCAGTACTTC.

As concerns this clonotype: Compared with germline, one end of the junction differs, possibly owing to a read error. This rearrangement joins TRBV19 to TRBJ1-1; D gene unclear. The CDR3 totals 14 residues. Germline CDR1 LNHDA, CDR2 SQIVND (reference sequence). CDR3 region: CAGSINTRDTEAFF. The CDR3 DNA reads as TGTGCCGGTAGTATTAACACCCGAGACACTGAAGCTTTCTTT. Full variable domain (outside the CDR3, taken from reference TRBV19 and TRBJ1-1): DGGITQSPKYLFRKEGQNVTLSCEQNLNHDAMYWYRQDPGQGLRLIYYSQIVNDFQKGDIAEGYSVSREKKESFPLTVTSAQKNPTAFYLCAGSINTRDTEAFFGQGTRLTVV.

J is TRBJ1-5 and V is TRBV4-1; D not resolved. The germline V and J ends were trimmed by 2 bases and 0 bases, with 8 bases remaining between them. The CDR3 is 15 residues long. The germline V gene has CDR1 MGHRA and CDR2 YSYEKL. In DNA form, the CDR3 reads TGCGCCAGCAGCCAATTACGGTCTAGCAATCAGCCCCAGCATTTT. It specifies CASSQLRSSNQPQHF.

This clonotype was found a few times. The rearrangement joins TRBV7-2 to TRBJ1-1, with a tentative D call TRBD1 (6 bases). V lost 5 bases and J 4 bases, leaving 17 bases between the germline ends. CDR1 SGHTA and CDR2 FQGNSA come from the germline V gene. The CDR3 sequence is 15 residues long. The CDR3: CASSRTGSLGTEAFF. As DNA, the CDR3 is TGTGCCAGCAGCCGTACAGGGTCCTTAGGCACTGAAGCTTTCTTT.

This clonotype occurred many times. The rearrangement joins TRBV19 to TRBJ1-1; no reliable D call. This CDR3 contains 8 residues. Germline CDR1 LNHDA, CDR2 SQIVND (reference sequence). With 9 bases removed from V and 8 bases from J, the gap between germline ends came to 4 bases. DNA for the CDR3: TGTGCCAGCTACGAAGCTTTCTTT. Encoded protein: CASYEAFF.

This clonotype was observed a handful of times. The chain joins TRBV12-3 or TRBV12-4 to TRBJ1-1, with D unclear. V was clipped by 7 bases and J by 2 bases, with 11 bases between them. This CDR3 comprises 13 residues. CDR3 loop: CASKGSQNTEAFF. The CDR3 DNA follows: TGTGCCAGCAAGGGCAGCCAAAACACTGAAGCTTTCTTT.

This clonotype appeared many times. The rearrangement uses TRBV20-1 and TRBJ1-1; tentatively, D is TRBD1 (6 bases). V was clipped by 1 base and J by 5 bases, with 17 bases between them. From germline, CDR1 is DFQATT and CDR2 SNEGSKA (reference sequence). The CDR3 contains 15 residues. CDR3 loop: CSARGQGWARTEAFF. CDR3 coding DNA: TGCAGTGCTAGAGGGCAGGGGTGGGCGAGGACTGAAGCTTTCTTT.

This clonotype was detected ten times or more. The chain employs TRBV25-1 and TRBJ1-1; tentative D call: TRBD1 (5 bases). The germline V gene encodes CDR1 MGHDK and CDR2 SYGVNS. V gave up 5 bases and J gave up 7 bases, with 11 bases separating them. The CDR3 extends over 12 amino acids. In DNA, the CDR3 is TGTGCCAGCAGTTTCGGGACCAATGAAGCTTTCTTT. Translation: CASSFGTNEAFF.

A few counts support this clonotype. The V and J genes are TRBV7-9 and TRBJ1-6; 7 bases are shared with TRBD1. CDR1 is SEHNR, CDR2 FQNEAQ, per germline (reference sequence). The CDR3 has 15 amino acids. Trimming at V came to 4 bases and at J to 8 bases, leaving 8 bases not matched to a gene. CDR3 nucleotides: TGTGCCAGCAGCTCAAAACAGGGGATGGATTCACCCCTCCACTTT. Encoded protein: CASSSKQGMDSPLHF.

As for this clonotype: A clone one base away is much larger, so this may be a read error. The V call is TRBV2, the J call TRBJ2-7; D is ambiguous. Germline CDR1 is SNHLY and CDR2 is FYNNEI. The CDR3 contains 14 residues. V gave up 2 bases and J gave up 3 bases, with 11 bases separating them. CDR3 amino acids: CASSESGTHYEQYF. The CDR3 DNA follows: TGTGCCAGCAGTGAATCAGGCACCCACTACGAGCAGTACTTC.

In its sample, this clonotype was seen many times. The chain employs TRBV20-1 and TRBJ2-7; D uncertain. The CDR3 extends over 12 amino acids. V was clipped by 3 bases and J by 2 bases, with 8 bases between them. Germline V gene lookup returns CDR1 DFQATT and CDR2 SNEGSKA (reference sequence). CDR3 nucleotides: TGCAGTGCTAGGGACGAGACCTACGAGCAGTACTTC. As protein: CSARDETYEQYF.